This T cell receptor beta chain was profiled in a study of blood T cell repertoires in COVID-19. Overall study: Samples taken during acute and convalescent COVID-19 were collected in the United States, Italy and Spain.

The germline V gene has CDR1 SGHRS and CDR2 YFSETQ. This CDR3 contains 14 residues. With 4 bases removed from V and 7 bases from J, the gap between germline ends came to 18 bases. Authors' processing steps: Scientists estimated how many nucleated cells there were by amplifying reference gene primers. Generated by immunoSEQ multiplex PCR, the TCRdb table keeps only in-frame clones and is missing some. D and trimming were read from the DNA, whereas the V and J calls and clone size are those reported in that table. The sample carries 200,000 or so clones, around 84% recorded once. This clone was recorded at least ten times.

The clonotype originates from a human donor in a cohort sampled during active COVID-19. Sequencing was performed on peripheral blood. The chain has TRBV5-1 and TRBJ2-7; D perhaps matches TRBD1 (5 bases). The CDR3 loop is CASSEFQGPYEQYF. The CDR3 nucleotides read TGCGCCAGCAGCGAGTTCCAGGGCCCTTATGAGCAGTACTTC.